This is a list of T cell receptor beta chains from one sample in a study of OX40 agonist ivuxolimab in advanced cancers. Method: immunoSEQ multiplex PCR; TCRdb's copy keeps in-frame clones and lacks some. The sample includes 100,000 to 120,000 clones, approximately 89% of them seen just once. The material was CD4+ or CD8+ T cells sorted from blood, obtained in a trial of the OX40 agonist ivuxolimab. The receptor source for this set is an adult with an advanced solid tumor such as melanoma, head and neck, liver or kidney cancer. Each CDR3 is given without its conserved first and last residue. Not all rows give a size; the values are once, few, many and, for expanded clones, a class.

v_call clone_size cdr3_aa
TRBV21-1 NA ASSKRSPGAYEQY
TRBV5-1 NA ASSPGLGQGPSTDTQY
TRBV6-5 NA ASSYSGAANYGYT
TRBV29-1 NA SVGGHPLKAF
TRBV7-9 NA ASSLVGGEVHNSPLH
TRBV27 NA ASSPILGRTGRPIYSNQPQH
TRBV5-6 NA ASSLGLAGAWETQY
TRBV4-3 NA ASSQDRGNTEAF
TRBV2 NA ASNRDRYTGELF
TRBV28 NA ASSLSTGGAYSGYT
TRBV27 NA ASSPQTASGRYEQY
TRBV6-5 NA ASGDRGADTEAF
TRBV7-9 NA ASSQAGRNYGYT
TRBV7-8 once ASSLGQGNSNQPQH
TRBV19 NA ASSLGLNQPQH
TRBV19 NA ASSLPRGEGQAQH
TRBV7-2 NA ASSLVGPNYGYT
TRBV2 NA ASSEGVPPGYEQY
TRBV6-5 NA ASSYTSNTEAF
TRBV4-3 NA ASSHLMGDYGYT
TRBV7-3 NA ASSFGLAGEQF
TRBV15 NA ATAGGFEKLF
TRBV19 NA ASSTDRGSIQY
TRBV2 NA ASSDGTAAGDTQY
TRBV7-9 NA ASSLAPGEGQPQH
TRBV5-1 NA ASSLAGGLQSYEQY
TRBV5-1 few ASSFRADNTEAF
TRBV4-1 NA ASSQGGGRGNEQF
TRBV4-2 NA ASSQGVGVSNQPQH
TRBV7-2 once ASSRGQGGPNQPQH
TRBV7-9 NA ASSLSSGTTDTQY
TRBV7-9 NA ASSPSWTGGIDEQY
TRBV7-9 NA ASSLTGLNQPQH
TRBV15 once ATSTAPLVYEQY
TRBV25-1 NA ASSPVGGTSSYEQY
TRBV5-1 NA ASSLLGTLTDTQY
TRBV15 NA ATSRDRVKLF
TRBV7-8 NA ASSLRDRVSEQY
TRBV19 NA ASSTDLSGANVLT
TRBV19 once ASSMGGTHRAEKLF
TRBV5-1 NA ASASGSPTYEQY
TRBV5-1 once ASSEASGANVLT
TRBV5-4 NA ASSLWRESTDTQY
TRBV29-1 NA SADPRGDTQY
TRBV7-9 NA ASSRSSGNTIY
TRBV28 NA ASSSTVEYQETQY
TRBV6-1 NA ASSGGGQFSGANVLT
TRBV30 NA AWSLHSTGVQETQY
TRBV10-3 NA AIMGGLMNTEAF
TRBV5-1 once ASSPGTSTNQPQH
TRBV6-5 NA ASSYGHQTEAF
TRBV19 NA ASSVGTSGGRSYNEQF
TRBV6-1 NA ASSALISGRTDTQY
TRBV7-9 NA ASSPTAAYEQY
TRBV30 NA AWRTERTTEAF